Detailed here is one TCR beta chain. The antigen remains undetermined. This CDR3 is built from 13 residues. V was cut by 0 bases and J by 5 bases, with 8 bases left in between. Germline V gives CDR1 MNHEY, CDR2 SVGAGI. Primers for the PCR totalled 60 Vbeta and 13 Jbeta. Data came from immunoSEQ multiplex PCR; TCRdb stores just in-frame clones and leaves some out. The table shows some 90,000 clones, with approximately 80% occurring only once. The data belong to a study of cytomegalovirus exposure and HLA in healthy donors. Study-level results: A highly shared variant cluster was judged a likely technical artifact.

Each of the donors was a healthy bone marrow donor. The chain carries TRBV6-5 and TRBJ2-7, with a possible D match to TRBD1 (5 bases). The sequencing input was PBMCs. The clonotype was recovered from a man aged 30 to 45 in good health and CMV-seropositive. CDR3 coding DNA: TGTGCCAGCAGTTACTCGACCAGGGACGAGCAGTACTTC. It yields the protein CASSYSTRDEQYF.